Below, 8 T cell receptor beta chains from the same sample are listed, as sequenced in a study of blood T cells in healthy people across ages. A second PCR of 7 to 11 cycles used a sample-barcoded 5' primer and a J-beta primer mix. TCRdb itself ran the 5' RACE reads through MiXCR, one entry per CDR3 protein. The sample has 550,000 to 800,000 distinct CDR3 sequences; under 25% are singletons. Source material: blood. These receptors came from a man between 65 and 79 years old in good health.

The CDR3 nucleotides read TGTGCCAGCAGCTTAGGTATGCAGGGAGTTTCCTACGAGCAGTACTTC. This encodes CASSLGMQGVSYEQYF. V gene TRBV7-8 combines with J gene TRBJ2-7; D is tentatively TRBD1 or TRBD2 (5 bases each). Trimming stripped 1 base from V and 1 base from J, with 14 bases between. This CDR3 is 16 amino acids long. The V gene's germline CDR1 is SGHVS and CDR2 FQNEAQ.

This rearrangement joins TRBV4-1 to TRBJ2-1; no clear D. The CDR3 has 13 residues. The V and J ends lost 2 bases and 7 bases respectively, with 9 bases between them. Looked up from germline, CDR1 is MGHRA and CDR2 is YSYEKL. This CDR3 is CASSQLGVNEQFF. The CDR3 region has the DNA TGCGCCAGCAGCCAACTAGGAGTAAATGAGCAGTTCTTC.

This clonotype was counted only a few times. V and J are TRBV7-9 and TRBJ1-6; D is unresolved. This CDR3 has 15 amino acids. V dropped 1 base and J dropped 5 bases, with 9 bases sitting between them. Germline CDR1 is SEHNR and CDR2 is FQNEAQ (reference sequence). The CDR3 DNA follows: TGTGCCAGCAGCTTAGAGGGAGCAAATAATTCACCCCTCCACTTT. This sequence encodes CASSLEGANNSPLHF.

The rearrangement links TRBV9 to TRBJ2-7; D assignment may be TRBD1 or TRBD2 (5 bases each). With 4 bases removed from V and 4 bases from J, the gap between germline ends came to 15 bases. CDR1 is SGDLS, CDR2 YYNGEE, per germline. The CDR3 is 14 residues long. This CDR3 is CASSFRGAEYEQYF. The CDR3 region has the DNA TGTGCCAGCAGCTTTCGAGGGGCGGAATACGAGCAGTACTTC. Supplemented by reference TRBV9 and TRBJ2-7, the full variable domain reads DSGVTQTPKHLITATGQRVTLRCSPRSGDLSVYWYQQSLDQGLQFLIQYYNGEERAKGNILERFSAQQFPDLHSELNLSSLELGDSALYFCASSFRGAEYEQYFGPGTRLTVT.

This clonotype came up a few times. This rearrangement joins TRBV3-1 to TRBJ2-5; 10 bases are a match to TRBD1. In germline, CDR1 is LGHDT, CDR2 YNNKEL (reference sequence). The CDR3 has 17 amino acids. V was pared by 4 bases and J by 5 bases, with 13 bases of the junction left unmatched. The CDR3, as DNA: TGTGCCAGCAGCCCCACGACAGGGGGCCCTTCCATGGAGACCCAGTACTTC. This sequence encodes CASSPTTGGPSMETQYF.

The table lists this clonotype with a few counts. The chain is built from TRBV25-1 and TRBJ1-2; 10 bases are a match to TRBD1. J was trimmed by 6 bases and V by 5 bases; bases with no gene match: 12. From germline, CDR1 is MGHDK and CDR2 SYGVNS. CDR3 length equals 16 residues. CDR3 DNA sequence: TGTGCCAGCAGTCCTCTGGGAGGGACAGGGGCTGATGGCTACACCTTC. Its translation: CASSPLGGTGADGYTF.

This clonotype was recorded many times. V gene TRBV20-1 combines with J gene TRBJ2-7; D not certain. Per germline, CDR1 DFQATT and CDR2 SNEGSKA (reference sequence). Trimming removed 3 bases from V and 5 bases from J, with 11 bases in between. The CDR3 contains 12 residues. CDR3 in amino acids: CSASAGGHEQYF. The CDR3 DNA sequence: TGCAGTGCTAGTGCAGGCGGCCACGAGCAGTACTTC.

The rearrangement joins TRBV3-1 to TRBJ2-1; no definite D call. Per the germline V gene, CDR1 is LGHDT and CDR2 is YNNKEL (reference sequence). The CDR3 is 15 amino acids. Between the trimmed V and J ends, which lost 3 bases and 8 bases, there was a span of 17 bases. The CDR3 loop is CASSHPGVAPDEQFF. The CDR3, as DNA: TGTGCCAGCAGCCATCCCGGCGTGGCCCCTGATGAGCAGTTCTTC.